This section outlines one TCR beta chain sequence together with its context. Its target is not known. The data were obtained in a study of shared clonotypes between healthy human individuals. Study conclusions and caveats: Clonotypes not shared had lower generation probabilities than those common to all four donors.

Within Nashville, Tennessee resided all donors, each a Caucasian adult. How the authors handled the data: Junction-only immunoSEQ data arrived without quality scores, meaning filtering differed. Libraries were prepared by immunoSEQ multiplex PCR; TCRdb keeps only in-frame clonotypes and omits some of them. V, J and clone size were drawn from that table, and D and trimming were deduced from the DNA. The table includes around 700,000 clones, roughly 78% detected once. This clonotype was obtained from a woman aged 25 to 39 in good health. Sequencing was done on a sample of memory CD4+ T cells sorted from blood. Subset meaning: CD45RA-negative fraction.

The CDR3 DNA reads as TGTGCCTGGAGTGACAAAGGCCCAGCCTCTGGAAACACCATATATTTT. This encodes CAWSDKGPASGNTIYF. The chain links TRBV30 to TRBJ1-3; D not certain. Germline lookup yields CDR1 GTSNPN and CDR2 SVGIG (reference sequence). Trimming stripped 1 base from V and 0 bases from J, with 13 bases between. CDR3 length: 16 residues.